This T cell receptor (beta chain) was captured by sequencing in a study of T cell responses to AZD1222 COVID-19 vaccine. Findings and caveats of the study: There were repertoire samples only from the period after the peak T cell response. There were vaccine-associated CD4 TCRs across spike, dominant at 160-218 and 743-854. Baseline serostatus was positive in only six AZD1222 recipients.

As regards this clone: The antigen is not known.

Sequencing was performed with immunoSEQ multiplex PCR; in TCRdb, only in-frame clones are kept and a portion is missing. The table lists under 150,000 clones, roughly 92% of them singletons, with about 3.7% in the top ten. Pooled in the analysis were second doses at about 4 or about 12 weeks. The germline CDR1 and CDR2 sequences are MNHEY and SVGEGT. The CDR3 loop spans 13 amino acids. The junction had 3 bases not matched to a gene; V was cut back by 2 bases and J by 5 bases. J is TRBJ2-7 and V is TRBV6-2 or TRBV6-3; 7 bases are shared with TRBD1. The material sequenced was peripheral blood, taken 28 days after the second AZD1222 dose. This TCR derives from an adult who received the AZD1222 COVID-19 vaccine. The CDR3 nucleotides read TGTGCCAGCAGTTACAGGGGGCTGGACGAGCAGTACTTC. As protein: CASSYRGLDEQYF.